The rows below give T cell receptor beta chains drawn from one sample of a study of beta chain bispecific antibodies for T cell cancers. Their antigens remain unidentified. One entry per CDR3 protein, called by TCRdb with MiXCR from the 5' RACE reads. The data show tens of thousands of distinct CDR3 sequences, more than 2% seen once. This material consisted of healthy donor T cells cultured with leukemia cells, taken from a culture containing a bispecific antibody targeting TCR Vbeta12. The receptor set was obtained from a human donor in good health. Some clones in this sample may be carry-over from other donors' samples. Each CDR3 is given with its conserved first and last residue. The order of the fields is V gene, clone size, J gene, D gene, CDR3 length, CDR3 DNA, CDR3 protein. A D gene is named only where the DNA matches it firmly. Where a row states a size, it is once, few, many or the class of an expanded clone; other rows omit it.

>TRBV5-1|many|TRBJ1-5|.|15
TGCGCCAGCAGCCCGGGACCTCCGGATAATCAGCCCCAGCATTTT
CASSPGPPDNQPQHF
>TRBV9|many|TRBJ1-2|.|15
TGTGCCAGCAGCGAGGTAATGGGGCCGGTATATGGCTACACCTTC
CASSEVMGPVYGYTF
>TRBV5-1|many|TRBJ1-1|.|13
TGCGCCAGCAGCTTGGAGGTGGGGTTGGAAGCTTTCTTT
CASSLEVGLEAFF
>TRBV27|many|TRBJ1-2|TRBD1|15
TGTGCCAGCAGTTCGTTCCCGGGACAGTCCAATGGCTACACCTTC
CASSSFPGQSNGYTF
>TRBV30|many|TRBJ2-3|.|13
TGTGCCTGGAGTGTAGGGGCGGCAGATACGCAGTATTTT
CAWSVGAADTQYF
>TRBV28|many|TRBJ2-5|.|15
TGTGCCAGCAGTTTACCCGGACAGATACAAGAGACCCAGTACTTC
CASSLPGQIQETQYF
>TRBV19|.|TRBJ1-5|.|13
TGTGCCAGTAGTATCCTGGGGTCCTTCCCCCAGCATTTT
CASSILGSFPQHF
>TRBV6-2/TRBV6-3|many|TRBJ2-1|.|15
TGTGCCAGCAGTCCCCCGGGCTGGGGGGTGAATGAGCAGTTCTTC
CASSPPGWGVNEQFF
>TRBV5-4|many|TRBJ2-6|.|12
TGTGCGGGGGGGGGCGAAAGAAACGTCCTGACTTTC
CAGGGERNVLTF
>TRBV5-1|many|TRBJ1-5|.|13
TGCGCCAGCAGCTTGGATATCAGTCAGCCCCAGCATTTT
CASSLDISQPQHF
>TRBV6-2/TRBV6-3|many|TRBJ2-5|.|11
TGTGCCAGCTCGCCGGGGGAGACCCAGTACTTC
CASSPGETQYF
>TRBV21-1|many|TRBJ2-7|.|18
TGTGCCAGCAGCGCCGGGACTAGCGGGGGAGGGACCCCCTACGAGCAGTACTTC
CASSAGTSGGGTPYEQYF
>TRBV20-1|many|TRBJ2-1|TRBD2|16
TGCAGTGCTAGAGCCTCGGCGGGGGGGAGCTACAATGAGCAGTTCTTC
CSARASAGGSYNEQFF
>TRBV27|many|TRBJ1-1|TRBD1|16
TGTGCCAGCAGTTTAGGACAGGAGGTAGTCAACACTGAAGCTTTCTTT
CASSLGQEVVNTEAFF